The 5 T cell receptor beta chains below come from one sample, sequenced in a study of OX40 agonist ivuxolimab in advanced cancers. Assay used: immunoSEQ multiplex PCR; TCRdb lists only in-frame clones, some missing. The sample shows about 51,000 clones, around 82% of them seen only once. The sample in question was CD4+ or CD8+ T cells sorted from blood, obtained in a trial of the OX40 agonist ivuxolimab. The receptors originated from an adult with an advanced solid tumor such as melanoma, head and neck, liver or kidney cancer.

The genes are TRBV5-4 and TRBJ2-1; 11 bases line up with TRBD2. V was clipped by 2 bases and J by 9 bases; unmatched bases: 1. The CDR3 is 13 amino acids. Germline assignment: CDR1 SGHNT and CDR2 YYREEE (reference sequence). The CDR3 loop is CASSFGLAGEQFF. The CDR3 region has the DNA TGTGCCAGCAGCTTTGGACTAGCGGGTGAGCAGTTCTTC.

The rearrangement uses TRBV4-1 and TRBJ1-4; D is unresolved. V lost 2 bases to trimming and J lost 3 bases, with 10 bases between them. Germline V gives CDR1 MGHRA, CDR2 YSYEKL. The CDR3 extends over 15 amino acids. CDR3 sequence (DNA): TGCGCCAGCAGCCAATTCGCGTTGGCTAATGAAAAACTGTTTTTT. Translated: CASSQFALANEKLFF.

The V and J genes are TRBV28 and TRBJ1-2; D is uncertain. This CDR3 comprises 12 residues. V was cut by 6 bases and J by 3 bases, with 8 bases left in between. Germline CDR1 MDHEN, CDR2 SYDVKM. The DNA of the CDR3 is TGTGCCAGCAGCCCGGGAGACTATGGCTACACCTTC. Amino acids: CASSPGDYGYTF.

This chain connects TRBV16 to TRBJ1-1; 10 bases map to TRBD1. Germline V gives CDR1 KGHSY, CDR2 FQNENV. V was clipped by 2 bases and J by 4 bases; unmatched bases: 1. This CDR3 has 14 amino acids. CDR3 sequence reads: CASSQGTGVTEAFF. For the CDR3, the DNA is TGTGCCAGCAGCCAAGGGACAGGGGTCACTGAAGCTTTCTTT.

The CDR3 loop reads CASSFGTLYNEQFF. The CDR3 DNA reads TGTGCCAGCAGCTTTGGGACACTTTACAATGAGCAGTTCTTC. The chain employs TRBV7-8 and TRBJ2-1; D perhaps matches TRBD1 (6 bases). CDR1 is SGHVS and CDR2 is FQNEAQ in the germline V gene. CDR3 size: 14 residues. Between the trimmed V and J ends, which lost 3 bases and 4 bases, there was a span of 10 bases.